A single sample is the source of the 13 T cell receptor beta chains below, sequenced in a study of T cells in Graves' hyperthyroidism and ophthalmopathy. Amplification targeted TCR beta CDR3 regions from RNA transcripts. Initially, a first-round RT-PCR of the TCR CDR3 employed the HTBI primer set. MiXCR was run by TCRdb on the multiplex PCR reads, yielding one entry per CDR3 protein. The table includes approximately 710,000 distinct CDR3 sequences, about 18% detected once. Sequencing input: blood. Source of these receptors: a middle-aged man with Graves' hyperthyroidism.

The gene calls are TRBV11-3 and TRBJ2-1; D not resolved. Trimming removed 0 bases from V and 10 bases from J, with 13 bases in between. This CDR3 has 14 amino acids. Germline V gives CDR1 SGHNT, CDR2 YENEEA. CDR3 amino acids: CASSLDGTVGEQFF. CDR3 bases: TGTGCCAGCAGCTTAGATGGAACAGTAGGGGAGCAGTTCTTC.

V is TRBV28 and J is TRBJ1-6; maybe TRBD1 (6 bases). Germline CDR1 is MDHEN and CDR2 is SYDVKM. Trimming left V 10 bases short and J 0 bases short, with 10 bases between. The CDR3 runs 14 residues. The CDR3 nucleotides read TGTGCCATCCAGGGGAGCTCCTATAATTCACCCCTCCACTTT. As protein: CAIQGSSYNSPLHF.

This clonotype was seen once. A much larger clone lies one base from this, so it may be a read error. CDR3 sequence (DNA): TGTGCCAGTAGTATACTAGGGGGCATCACTGAAGCTTTCTTT. Amino acid sequence: CASSILGGITEAFF. The chain couples TRBV19 to TRBJ1-1, with 7 bases lining up with TRBD1. The V segment lost 2 bases and the J segment 4 bases; nucleotides outside the gene matches: 4. Germline lookup yields CDR1 LNHDA and CDR2 SQIVND (reference sequence). The CDR3 length is 14 residues.

This clonotype occurred once. Mismatch with germline at one junction end may stem from a read error. This rearrangement joins TRBV5-1 to TRBJ2-5; D remains ambiguous. The CDR3 is 13 residues long. Germline V gene data show CDR1 as SGHRS and CDR2 as YFSETQ. The CDR3 here is CVSSLVSEETQYF. The CDR3 DNA reads as TGCGTCAGCAGCTTGGTCAGCGAAGAGACCCAGTACTTC.

This clonotype has more than one count but fewer than ten. V and J are TRBV24-1 and TRBJ2-5, with D possibly being TRBD1 (6 bases). With 7 bases removed from V and 0 bases from J, the gap between germline ends came to 20 bases. The CDR3 has 17 residues. Germline CDR1 and CDR2: KGHDR and SFDVKD. For the CDR3, the DNA is TGTGCCACCAGATTCACTCGACAGGCATCGGACCAAGAGACCCAGTACTTC. Its translation: CATRFTRQASDQETQYF.

This clonotype was detected only a few times. J is TRBJ2-7 and V is TRBV7-9, with D possibly TRBD2 on 6 matching bases. CDR3 size: 16 residues. Trimming cost V 5 bases and J 6 bases, with 23 bases left between them. CDR1 and CDR2 (germline): SEHNR, FQNEAQ (reference sequence). The CDR3 coding sequence is TGTGCCAGCAGCCGAATGAAAATAGCACCAGCGGGCGAGCAGTACTTC. It encodes CASSRMKIAPAGEQYF.

This clonotype showed up just a few times. V gene TRBV20-1 combines with J gene TRBJ1-4, with a possible D match to TRBD1 (6 bases). Germline V gene data show CDR1 as DFQATT and CDR2 as SNEGSKA (reference sequence). The CDR3 sequence is 14 residues long. With 1 base removed from V and 6 bases from J, the gap between germline ends came to 12 bases. CDR3 amino acids: CSARGTAVDEKLFF. CDR3 DNA: TGCAGTGCTAGAGGGACAGCAGTCGATGAAAAACTGTTTTTT.

This clonotype showed up just a few times. This chain uses TRBV19 with TRBJ1-4; D possibly corresponds to TRBD1 (6 bases). CDR3 length: 17 amino acids. Germline CDR1 LNHDA, CDR2 SQIVND (reference sequence). The V end was cut by 5 bases, the J end by 8 bases, with 24 bases between. As DNA, the CDR3 is TGTGCCAGTAGTTCAATAGTGGGGGGGGCGCTCGCGGAAAAACTGTTTTTT. Encoded protein: CASSSIVGGALAEKLFF.

This clonotype was observed many times. V usage is TRBV24-1 and J usage is TRBJ1-4; D not resolved. V lost 2 bases and J 8 bases, leaving 11 bases between the germline ends. The germline V gene encodes CDR1 KGHDR and CDR2 SFDVKD. This CDR3 is 14 amino acids long. The CDR3 sequence: CATSDSREVEKLFF. Written as DNA, the CDR3 is TGTGCCACCAGTGATTCTCGGGAGGTGGAAAAACTGTTTTTT.

The sample holds many counts of this clonotype. The rearrangement uses TRBV11-1 and TRBJ2-1, with TRBD2 matching 9 bases. The trim removed 7 bases at V and 8 bases at J, leaving 15 bases unmatched. The CDR3 runs to 16 residues. Germline values: CDR1 SGHAT, CDR2 FQDESV (reference sequence). The DNA for the CDR3 is TGTGCCAGCACCCAGGGGGGCGGGAGGGTCGGGGATGAGCAGTTCTTC. Translation gives CASTQGGGRVGDEQFF.

This clonotype was found many times. This chain joins TRBV11-2 and TRBJ2-7; no reliable D call. The CDR3 contains 15 residues. In germline, CDR1 is SGHAT, CDR2 FQNNGV. V lost 1 base to trimming and J lost 3 bases, with 13 bases between them. CDR3: CASSLGVSPGYEQYF. CDR3 DNA: TGTGCCAGCAGCTTAGGGGTCAGCCCCGGCTACGAGCAGTACTTC. Combining the CDR3 with reference TRBV11-2 and TRBJ2-7 gives the whole variable domain EAGVAQSPRYKIIEKRQSVAFWCNPISGHATLYWYQQILGQGPKLLIQFQNNGVVDDSQLPKDRFSAERLKGVDSTLKIQPAKLEDSAVYLCASSLGVSPGYEQYFGPGTRLTVT.

The chain employs TRBV28 and TRBJ2-7; D might be TRBD2 (5 bases). Germline V gene data show CDR1 as MDHEN and CDR2 as SYDVKM. This CDR3 has 13 amino acids. Trimming took off 4 bases at V and 2 bases at J, with 9 bases between the two ends. The CDR3 is CASSSLAPYEQYF. The CDR3 bases are TGTGCCAGCAGTTCCTTAGCGCCCTACGAGCAGTACTTC.

As concerns this clonotype: Mismatch with germline at one junction end may stem from a read error. This chain uses TRBV11-2 with TRBJ2-1; 12 bases agree with TRBD2. The CDR3 extends over 19 amino acids. Germline V lookup: CDR1 SGHAT, CDR2 FQNNGV. The CDR3 here is CASSFRPGLAGHSYNAQFF. CDR3 coding DNA: TGTGCCAGCAGCTTCCGGCCGGGACTAGCGGGTCACTCCTACAATGCGCAGTTCTTC.